The 25 T cell receptor beta chains listed next were all sequenced from one sample in a study of blood T cells in healthy people across ages (dated by TCRdb to between 2014 and 2017). The library was built by means of 5' RACE. For sequencing, an Illumina HiSeq 2500 was employed. A second roughly 7 to 11 cycle PCR used a sample-barcoded 5' primer and a J-beta primer mix. The public reads were quality trimmed at Q25 with fastp and then assembled into clones with MiXCR by TCRdb, keeping productive beta chains. Each CDR3 protein appears once, grouped with its most common genes and DNA. The sample profile shows about 760,000 distinct CDR3 sequences; more than 55% of them were found once. The ten largest clones take up roughly 25% of the sample. Input material: blood. These receptors all stem from a man in his forties in good health.

This chain joins TRBV20-1 and TRBJ2-5; D is unresolved. Near its end, the DNA agrees better with TRBJ2-7, so the J call may be wrong. Germline V gene data show CDR1 as DFQATT and CDR2 as SNEGSKA (reference sequence). The CDR3 is made up of 15 amino acids. CDR3 in DNA: TGCAGTGCTAGAGATTCGAGGAAACTATCTCCCGAGCAGTACTTC. Translation: CSARDSRKLSPEQYF.

The V and J genes are TRBV10-3 and TRBJ2-7, with TRBD1 matching 12 bases. Germline-derived CDR1 and CDR2 are ENHRY and SYGVKD. CDR3 length: 14 residues. Germline trimming cut 7 bases from V and 7 bases from J; bases unmatched to any gene: 8. As DNA, the CDR3 is TGTGCCATCACCTCGGGACAGGGGGCCGAGGAGCAGTACTTC. Residues: CAITSGQGAEEQYF.

The V call is TRBV28, the J call TRBJ2-5, with TRBD2 matching 7 bases. The CDR3 consists of 17 residues. The V and J ends lost 5 bases and 0 bases, in that order; junction bases with no gene match: 12. Germline CDR1 MDHEN, CDR2 SYDVKM. The CDR3 here is CASSGRGEGSYQETQYF. The CDR3 nucleotides read TGTGCCAGCAGTGGCCGGGGGGAGGGAAGTTACCAAGAGACCCAGTACTTC.

This clonotype has only a few counts. The chain links TRBV20-1 to TRBJ1-6; tentative D call: TRBD1 (5 bases). CDR1 and CDR2 (germline): DFQATT, SNEGSKA (reference sequence). Deletions cut 1 base from V and 10 bases from J, with 11 bases between. CDR3 length: 13 amino acids. CDR3 bases: TGCAGTGCTAGAGGCAGGGAATCATCACCCCTCCACTTT. Translated: CSARGRESSPLHF.

This clonotype was picked up a small number of times. This chain uses TRBV7-2 with TRBJ2-5; D remains unclear. V shed 2 bases and J shed 4 bases, with 8 bases lying between them. The CDR3 loop spans 13 amino acids. Germline assignment: CDR1 SGHTA and CDR2 FQGNSA. Written as DNA, the CDR3 is TGTGCCAGCAGCTTACAGGCGAGAGAGACCCAGTACTTC. Amino acid sequence: CASSLQARETQYF. Full variable domain (missing parts from reference TRBV7-2 and TRBJ2-5): GAGVSQSPSNKVTEKGKDVELRCDPISGHTALYWYRQSLGQGLEFLIYFQGNSAPDKSGLPSDRFSAERTGGSVSTLTIQRTQQEDSAVYLCASSLQARETQYFGPGTRLLVL.

J is TRBJ2-1 and V is TRBV28; D gene uncertain. Trimming took off 5 bases at V and 3 bases at J, with 2 bases between the two ends. Germline CDR1 reads MDHEN; CDR2 reads SYDVKM. The CDR3 is 11 amino acids. The CDR3 DNA reads as TGTGCCAGCAGTAACTACAATGAGCAGTTCTTC. Its protein product is CASSNYNEQFF.

The chain carries TRBV5-5 and TRBJ2-5; no definite D call. V shed 4 bases and J shed 11 bases, with 24 bases lying between them. Germline CDR1 is SGHKS and CDR2 is YYEKEE (reference sequence). This CDR3 spans 15 amino acids. This CDR3 is CASSNAIQDRVGQYF. For the CDR3, the DNA is TGTGCCAGCAGCAACGCGATCCAGGACCGTGTGGGGCAGTACTTC.

The rearrangement joins TRBV6-5 to TRBJ2-1; D uncertain. This CDR3 is built from 12 residues. Germline V gene sequence: CDR1 MNHEY, CDR2 SVGAGI. V lost 6 bases, J lost 5 bases, and 8 bases lay in between. The CDR3 sequence: CASSPADNEQFF. The DNA of the CDR3 is TGTGCCAGCAGCCCCGCGGACAATGAGCAGTTCTTC.

The V and J genes are TRBV12-3 or TRBV12-4 and TRBJ2-2; D is uncertain. The CDR3 runs 15 residues. With 6 bases removed from V and 5 bases from J, the gap between germline ends came to 16 bases. The CDR3 DNA reads as TGTGCCAGCAGCCTGACACATCGAATGACCGGGGAGCTGTTTTTT. Translated: CASSLTHRMTGELFF.

The V and J genes are TRBV4-2 and TRBJ1-1, with D uncertain. CDR1 LGHNA and CDR2 YNFKEQ come from the germline V gene. This CDR3 has 18 residues. Trimming took 1 base from V and 0 from J, leaving 18 bases between them. Written as DNA, the CDR3 is TGTGCCAGCAGCCAAGGCAGAGCGGGCGGTACCATGAACACTGAAGCTTTCTTT. Its protein product is CASSQGRAGGTMNTEAFF.

V and J are TRBV7-9 and TRBJ2-3; D is perhaps TRBD1 (5 bases). CDR3 length: 14 residues. The germline V gene encodes CDR1 SEHNR and CDR2 FQNEAQ (reference sequence). V gave up 5 bases and J gave up 6 bases, with 15 bases separating them. CDR3 DNA sequence: TGTGCCAGCAGCGCACCGGTGGGGCGCGATACGCAGTATTTT. Its protein is CASSAPVGRDTQYF.

This clonotype was seen a few times. This rearrangement joins TRBV7-9 to TRBJ2-5; D gene ambiguous. The CDR3 is made up of 12 amino acids. Trimming left V 5 bases short and J 11 bases short, with 15 bases between. Looked up from germline, CDR1 is SEHNR and CDR2 is FQNEAQ (reference sequence). The DNA of the CDR3 is TGTGCCAGCAGCCTATCCGGACCCAAGCAGTACTTC. Its protein product is CASSLSGPKQYF.

The chain couples TRBV11-1 to TRBJ2-3; TRBD2 aligns across 10 bases. Germline assignment: CDR1 SGHAT and CDR2 FQDESV (reference sequence). This CDR3 spans 16 amino acids. J was trimmed by 5 bases and V by 2 bases; bases with no gene match: 7. CDR3 bases: TGTGCCAGCAGCTTAAAAGCGGGAGGGGATGGAGATACGCAGTATTTT. It is translated as CASSLKAGGDGDTQYF.

The V call is TRBV24-1, the J call TRBJ2-7; no clear D. Germline values: CDR1 KGHDR, CDR2 SFDVKD. The CDR3 is made up of 13 amino acids. Between the trimmed V and J ends, which lost 4 bases and 10 bases, there was a span of 16 bases. This CDR3 is CATSEWAGSDQYF. CDR3 DNA: TGTGCCACCAGTGAATGGGCCGGCTCTGACCAGTACTTC.

This clonotype was seen a few times. The rearrangement joins TRBV25-1 to TRBJ2-6; 13 bases line up with TRBD2. With V trimmed by 3 bases and J by 0 bases, 8 bases remained unmatched. This CDR3 region has 20 residues. Germline loops: CDR1 MGHDK, CDR2 SYGVNS. The CDR3 DNA sequence: TGTGCCAGCAGTGACTCGGGACTAGCGGGATTCATCTCTGGGGCCAACGTCCTGACTTTC. Protein: CASSDSGLAGFISGANVLTF.

Note on this clonotype: The junction does not match germline at one end; this may be a read error. The rearrangement joins TRBV7-9 to TRBJ2-1; a weak D match, TRBD1 (7 bases). CDR1 and CDR2 from the germline V gene are SEHNR and FQNEAQ (reference sequence). The CDR3 is 14 amino acids. CDR3 coding DNA: TGTGCCAGCAGCCTAGCGACAGGGCCTGGCGAGCAGTTCTTC. It codes for CASSLATGPGEQFF.

The chain links TRBV6-5 to TRBJ1-1, with TRBD1 identical over 7 bases. The trim removed 6 bases at V and 6 bases at J, leaving 13 bases unmatched. The CDR3 contains 15 residues. The germline V gene encodes CDR1 MNHEY and CDR2 SVGAGI. The CDR3 region is CASRETGIYVAEAFF. Written as DNA, the CDR3 is TGTGCCAGCAGGGAGACAGGGATTTATGTTGCTGAAGCTTTCTTT.

The rearrangement uses TRBV4-2 and TRBJ2-4, with D unresolved. Germline lookup yields CDR1 LGHNA and CDR2 YNFKEQ. The CDR3 has 16 residues. V lost 4 bases to trimming and J lost 5 bases, with 18 bases between them. This CDR3 is CASSLETNARENIQYF. The CDR3 coding sequence is TGTGCCAGCAGCCTAGAAACGAATGCCCGGGAAAACATTCAGTACTTC.

This clonotype was recorded many times. This rearrangement joins TRBV5-1 to TRBJ2-1; 8 bases are a match to TRBD1. V trimming: 4 bases; J trimming: 5 bases; junction bases outside the gene matches: 5. The CDR3 is made up of 14 amino acids. Per the germline V gene, CDR1 is SGHRS and CDR2 is YFSETQ. The CDR3 coding sequence is TGCGCCAGCAGCCCATCGGGACAGGACAATGAGCAGTTCTTC. It yields the protein CASSPSGQDNEQFF.

This clonotype was observed at least ten times. This chain links TRBV10-3 with TRBJ2-7; D might be TRBD2 (7 bases). The V end was cut by 7 bases, the J end by 1 base, with 11 bases between. The CDR3 covers 13 residues. Germline V gives CDR1 ENHRY, CDR2 SYGVKD. The CDR3 DNA reads TGTGCCATCATGGCGGGGGCATCCTACGAGCAGTACTTC. As protein: CAIMAGASYEQYF.

This clonotype was detected a few times. V gene TRBV7-2 combines with J gene TRBJ2-7; D is possibly TRBD2 (6 bases). Trimming removed 5 bases from V and 3 bases from J, with 17 bases in between. Germline CDR1 and CDR2: SGHTA and FQGNSA. The CDR3 length is 15 residues. This chain's CDR3 is CASSTGPDSGYEQYF. CDR3 nucleotides: TGTGCCAGCAGCACGGGGCCCGATAGCGGCTACGAGCAGTACTTC.

Turning to this clonotype: An end of the junction differs from the germline gene, which may be a read error. The chain is built from TRBV12-3 or TRBV12-4 and TRBJ2-1; tentatively, D is TRBD1 or TRBD2 (5 bases each). The length of the CDR3 is 14 residues. CDR3: CANSFLQGVSEQFF. The CDR3 nucleotides read TGTGCCAACAGTTTTCTCCAGGGAGTTTCGGAGCAGTTCTTC.

This sequence joins TRBV12-3 or TRBV12-4 and TRBJ2-4; perhaps D is TRBD1 or TRBD2 (5 bases each). The J call may be in error: the DNA end matches TRBJ2-7 better. The CDR3 has 15 amino acids. In nucleotides, the CDR3 is TGTGCCAGCAGCACAATGAGGGGAAAAGGGTACGAGCAGTACTTC. Its protein is CASSTMRGKGYEQYF.

The chain recombines TRBV6-1 with TRBJ2-3; weak D call: TRBD1 (6 bases). The CDR3 has 17 residues. Trimming pared 1 base from V and 0 bases from J, leaving 14 bases between. Germline V gene data show CDR1 as MNHNS and CDR2 as SASEGT. The CDR3 nucleotides are TGTGCCAGCAGTGAAGACAGGGTTCCTTTTAGCACAGATACGCAGTATTTT. It encodes CASSEDRVPFSTDTQYF.

The chain is built from TRBV24-1 and TRBJ2-3, with 7 bases matching TRBD2. V lost 6 bases and J lost 2; bases outside the gene matches: 7. Germline V gene sequence: CDR1 KGHDR, CDR2 SFDVKD. The length of the CDR3 is 15 residues. The CDR3 loop is CATSSRELITDTQYF. Written as DNA, the CDR3 is TGTGCCACCAGTTCGCGGGAGTTGATCACAGATACGCAGTATTTT.